This T cell receptor beta chain derives from a study of blood T cell repertoires in COVID-19 (dated by TCRdb to 2019 to 2021). Some background on the complete study: Samples from collaborators originated in the United States, Italy and Spain and spanned both the acute and convalescent phases of COVID-19. HLA class I and class II types, where available, came from metadata supplied by the sample provider rather than from assay-based typing. Subjects who had been exposed to COVID-19, were actively infected with it, or had recovered from it provided the deeply sampled blood TCRbeta repertoires that made up the dataset. The material from the prospective study consisted of cDNA or gDNA derived from T cells, B-cell-depleted T cells, or PBMCs. The samples were drawn from two sources: the first 160 participants of the ongoing ImmuneRACE study, and 1,000 to 1,500 subjects contributed by 6 global collaborators. Sample metadata almost always included a de-identified subject ID, COVID-19 status, age in years and sex. The repertoires were released in a freely available public database intended as a resource for research on the immune response to SARS-CoV-2.

The immunoSEQ Assay, a bias-controlled multiplex PCR, was used to amplify TCRbeta CDR3 regions from genomic DNA. Concerning the study's data processing: Within the assay, amplification of reference gene primers was used to estimate how many nucleated cells each sample contained. To quantify the absolute abundance of each unique TCRbeta CDR3 rearrangement, sequence reads were collapsed and filtered. For each sample, productive Simpson clonality was calculated by taking the square root of Simpson's diversity index across productive rearrangements. As stored in TCRdb, this immuneACCESS dataset retains in-frame rearrangements with V and J assigned. A fraction of the clones does not appear; measured against another copy, unresolved V genes explain less than half of the discrepancy, and the remainder lacks a known reason. That table is the source of V, J and clone size, and D and trimming were worked out from the DNA. The sample has about 150,000 clones on record, around 89% of them singletons. The ten largest clones represent about 2.9% of the sample.

The investigation overall reported the following: The amount of clinical and demographic metadata varied by source and participant and was provided uncurated.

Regarding this clone: No cognate antigen has been identified for it. One base away there is no much larger clone; base qualities are not given.

Collaborating institutions collected whole blood in K2EDTA tubes following their own protocols. For TCRbeta analysis, collaborators shipped samples in one of three forms: frozen whole blood, isolated PBMCs, or DNA extracted from either of those sample types. The germline V gene encodes CDR1 MNHEY and CDR2 SVGAGI. Ends trimmed: V by 6 bases, J by 11 bases; bases unmatched to a gene: 12. The CDR3, cysteine through phenylalanine, is 15 amino acids long. Only the CDR3 region is kept as DNA, spanning 45 bases read in frame from base 1. The material sequenced was peripheral blood. The chain links TRBV6-5 with TRBJ1-6, and 8 junctional nucleotides match TRBD1. The source of this sequence is a man aged 55 to 69 with active or convalescent COVID-19. For the CDR3, the sequence is CASSPGQGLRTPLHF. Read as DNA, the sequence is TGTGCCAGCAGCCCAGGACAGGGATTGAGGACACCCCTCCACTTT.